The next 19 T cell receptor beta chains were all read from a single sample in a study of beta chain features in type 1 diabetes. Reverse transcribing all isolated RNA meant expressed TCRB transcripts were sequenced. Assay: immunoSEQ multiplex PCR; the TCRdb copy retains only in-frame clones and omits some. The sample contains roughly 120,000 clones, about two fifths of which appear only once. The sample comprised stem cell memory CD4+ T cells from blood. The receptors shown here come from a woman aged 18-35 years in good health.

The sample holds a few counts of this clone. The V gene is TRBV9, the J gene TRBJ2-7, with TRBD2 matching 9 bases. After removal of 3 bases from V and 4 bases from J, the junction contained 8 bases not matched to a gene. The CDR3 totals 15 residues. Germline loops: CDR1 SGDLS, CDR2 YYNGEE. This CDR3 reads CASSEKAGLAYEQYF. CDR3 in DNA: TGTGCCAGCAGCGAGAAGGCGGGACTAGCATACGAGCAGTACTTC.

This clone was counted between two and nine times. V usage is TRBV2 and J usage is TRBJ1-3; 7 bases agree with TRBD1. The CDR3 has 19 amino acids. The V and J ends lost 7 bases and 0 bases, in that order; junction bases with no gene match: 18. Germline V gives CDR1 SNHLY, CDR2 FYNNEI. The chain's CDR3 is CASNPDRNLPSSSGNTIYF. CDR3 bases: TGTGCCAGCAACCCGGACAGGAACCTACCCTCCAGCTCTGGAAACACCATATATTTT.

The rearrangement joins TRBV9 to TRBJ2-5; D may be TRBD2 (5 bases). Germline CDR1 reads SGDLS; CDR2 reads YYNGEE. Trimming left V 0 bases short and J 5 bases short, with 14 bases between. This CDR3 has 15 amino acids. CDR3 sequence: CASSVALARVETQYF. The CDR3 DNA sequence: TGTGCCAGCAGCGTAGCCCTAGCAAGGGTGGAGACCCAGTACTTC.

In its sample, this clone was seen a few times. J is TRBJ2-7 and V is TRBV11-2; TRBD2 matches at 8 bases. Germline CDR1 SGHAT, CDR2 FQNNGV. This CDR3 has 15 amino acids. Trimming at V came to 3 bases and at J to 7 bases, leaving 11 bases not matched to a gene. The CDR3 coding sequence is TGTGCCAGCAGCTTCACTAGCGGCCCGGCGGGAGAGCAGTACTTC. Translating gives CASSFTSGPAGEQYF.

The chain joins TRBV4-2 to TRBJ1-4; weak D call: TRBD1 (5 bases). The CDR3 totals 15 residues. The V gene lost 4 bases and the J gene lost 5 bases, with 14 bases spanning the gap. Germline assignment: CDR1 LGHNA and CDR2 YNFKEQ. CDR3 residues: CASSRLRQKNEKLFF. The CDR3 DNA reads TGTGCCAGCAGCCGATTACGACAGAAGAATGAAAAACTGTTTTTT.

The chain joins TRBV29-1 to TRBJ2-1; TRBD1 matches 9 bases. Germline values: CDR1 SQVTM, CDR2 ANQGSEA. With V trimmed by 7 bases and J by 8 bases, 12 bases remained unmatched. This CDR3 is built from 14 residues. CDR3 amino acids: CSAAPGTGPYEQFF. The CDR3 nucleotides are TGCAGCGCCGCCCCGGGGACAGGGCCCTATGAGCAGTTCTTC.

The rearrangement uses TRBV6-1 and TRBJ2-1, with a weak D call TRBD2 (5 bases). The V end was cut by 10 bases, the J end by 4 bases, with 14 bases between. Germline values: CDR1 MNHNS, CDR2 SASEGT. This CDR3 spans 13 amino acids. CDR3 loop: CAIPRGRYNEQFF. CDR3 DNA sequence: TGTGCCATCCCGCGAGGGCGGTACAATGAGCAGTTCTTC.

This chain uses TRBV28 with TRBJ2-2, with D hard to call. This CDR3 is 14 amino acids long. Germline CDR1 reads MDHEN; CDR2 reads SYDVKM. The V gene lost 2 bases and the J gene lost 9 bases, with 13 bases spanning the gap. CDR3 coding DNA: TGTGCCAGCAGTTTAGTGAGGAAGGATAGGGAGCTGTTTTTT. This gives the protein CASSLVRKDRELFF.

This sequence joins TRBV19 and TRBJ2-1, with no clear D. V lost 9 bases to trimming and J lost 4 bases, with 16 bases between them. The germline CDR1 and CDR2 sequences are LNHDA and SQIVND (reference sequence). CDR3 length equals 14 residues. CDR3 residues: CASRAPQAYNEQFF. CDR3 DNA sequence: TGTGCCAGCCGCGCCCCCCAAGCATACAATGAGCAGTTCTTC.

The chain combines TRBV13 with TRBJ1-4; D gene unclear. Germline CDR1 reads PRHDT; CDR2 reads FYEKMQ (reference sequence). V lost 6 bases and J 2 bases, leaving 10 bases between the germline ends. This CDR3 contains 14 residues. The CDR3 coding sequence is TGTGCCAGCAGGAGGGCAGGCACTAATGAAAAACTGTTTTTT. Translated, it gives CASRRAGTNEKLFF.

The chain joins TRBV6-1 to TRBJ2-1; 10 bases are shared with TRBD1. Germline assignment: CDR1 MNHNS and CDR2 SASEGT. V dropped 6 bases and J dropped 5; count of bases not matched to a gene: 7. This CDR3 is 15 amino acids long. The DNA for the CDR3 is TGTGCCAGCAGACAACGGACAGGGGGTAACAATGAGCAGTTCTTC. This codes for CASRQRTGGNNEQFF.

The rearrangement links TRBV28 to TRBJ1-5; maybe TRBD1 (5 bases). This CDR3 is 20 amino acids long. CDR1 and CDR2 from the germline V gene are MDHEN and SYDVKM. V shed 0 bases and J shed 0 bases, with 21 bases lying between them. CDR3 protein: CASSLWLMGRGPGSNQPQHF. The CDR3 DNA is TGTGCCAGCAGTTTATGGTTGATGGGGAGGGGTCCTGGTAGCAATCAGCCCCAGCATTTT.

This clone has more than one count but fewer than ten. CDR3 loop: CASSRQGSYEQYF. CDR3 nucleotides: TGCGCCAGCAGCCGTCAGGGGTCCTACGAGCAGTACTTC. This chain joins TRBV4-1 and TRBJ2-7; D might be TRBD1 (6 bases). Trimming removed 4 bases at V and 1 base at J, with 8 bases between. Per the germline V gene, CDR1 is MGHRA and CDR2 is YSYEKL. The CDR3 sequence is 13 residues long.

The chain couples TRBV5-4 to TRBJ1-1; D possibly corresponds to TRBD1 (6 bases). Germline V gene lookup returns CDR1 SGHNT and CDR2 YYREEE (reference sequence). CDR3 length: 13 residues. Trimming cost V 2 bases and J 3 bases, with 8 bases left between them. For the CDR3, the DNA is TGTGCCAGCAGCTTTAGACAGGACACTGAAGCTTTCTTT. This sequence encodes CASSFRQDTEAFF.

The rearrangement joins TRBV9 to TRBJ2-7, with TRBD1 as a possible D gene (6 bases). CDR1 is SGDLS, CDR2 YYNGEE, per germline. Between the trimmed V and J ends, which lost 1 base and 4 bases, there was a span of 12 bases. This CDR3 comprises 14 residues. Here the CDR3 reads CASSVTPGAYEQYF. In DNA form, the CDR3 reads TGTGCCAGCAGCGTAACCCCAGGGGCTTACGAGCAGTACTTC. Drawing the rest from reference TRBV9 and TRBJ2-7, the complete variable domain is DSGVTQTPKHLITATGQRVTLRCSPRSGDLSVYWYQQSLDQGLQFLIQYYNGEERAKGNILERFSAQQFPDLHSELNLSSLELGDSALYFCASSVTPGAYEQYFGPGTRLTVT.

The chain has TRBV5-1 and TRBJ1-5; D unresolved. The V gene lost 4 bases and the J gene lost 5 bases, with 10 bases spanning the gap. The germline V gene encodes CDR1 SGHRS and CDR2 YFSETQ. This CDR3 has 13 amino acids. CDR3 nucleotides: TGCGCCAGCAGCACCCAGGCTGATCAGCCCCAGCATTTT. It yields the protein CASSTQADQPQHF.

The V and J genes are TRBV5-1 and TRBJ1-6; no clear D gene. Trimming took off 0 bases at V and 0 bases at J, with 7 bases between the two ends. CDR1 and CDR2 from the germline V gene are SGHRS and YFSETQ. The CDR3 loop spans 16 amino acids. In nucleotides, the CDR3 is TGCGCCAGCAGCTTGGCCCCTAGCTCCTATAATTCACCCCTCCACTTT. It encodes CASSLAPSSYNSPLHF.

This clone was recorded a few times. The J gene is TRBJ2-1, the V gene TRBV11-2, with D possibly being TRBD2 (6 bases). In germline, CDR1 is SGHAT, CDR2 FQNNGV. V was clipped by 6 bases and J by 9 bases, with 15 bases between them. This CDR3 is 13 amino acids long. The CDR3 nucleotides are TGTGCCAGCAGTTTAACGAGGGGAGGTGAGCAGTTCTTC. It specifies CASSLTRGGEQFF. Variable domain in full (rest from reference TRBV11-2 and TRBJ2-1): EAGVAQSPRYKIIEKRQSVAFWCNPISGHATLYWYQQILGQGPKLLIQFQNNGVVDDSQLPKDRFSAERLKGVDSTLKIQPAKLEDSAVYLCASSLTRGGEQFFGPGTRLTVL.

There are a few counts of this clone. The V gene is TRBV7-2, the J gene TRBJ2-1, with 8 nucleotides matching TRBD2. Per the germline V gene, CDR1 is SGHTA and CDR2 is FQGNSA. The J segment lost 4 bases and the V segment lost 1 base, leaving 6 bases of the junction unmatched. The CDR3 loop spans 16 amino acids. The CDR3 spells CASSLGGGRFYNEQFF. CDR3 nucleotide sequence: TGTGCCAGCAGCTTAGGTGGCGGGAGGTTTTACAATGAGCAGTTCTTC.